This entry lists 26 T cell receptor beta chains sequenced from one sample in a study of regulatory T cells in long-lasting Graves disease (dated by TCRdb to the early 2020s). Library prep was done by multiplex PCR. TCRdb shows the sequencer as Illumina HiSeq 4000. CDR3 regions were amplified by Arm-PCR with iRepertoire HTBI primers to construct TCR beta libraries. The public reads were reanalyzed by TCRdb: fastp trimming at Q25, MiXCR alignment, in-frame beta chains only. Rows merge per CDR3 protein into single entries with the most common DNA and genes. The sample data list some 560,000 distinct CDR3 sequences, and roughly a sixth of these were observed just once. Of the sample, approximately 25% is held by the ten largest clones. This sample's time point label indicates: newly diagnosed GD, antithyroid drugs for less than 3 months. For both TCR sequencing and RNA sequencing, RNA was extracted from PBMCs in TRIzol.

These sequences were also reported in another study, on T cells in Graves' hyperthyroidism and ophthalmopathy.

Sequences were derived from peripheral blood mononuclear cells (PBMCs), sampled at new diagnosis, from a patient treated with antithyroid drugs. These receptors were collected from a woman aged 35-65 years with Graves disease. Donor details come from another sample of the same person, matched by shared clones.

Points on this clonotype: A much bigger clone sits one base away, suggesting this may be a read error. This chain links TRBV2 with TRBJ2-5; possibly TRBD1 for D (6 bases). The CDR3 is 14 amino acids. CDR1 and CDR2 (germline): SNHLY, FYNNEI. The CDR3 sequence is CASTDSIRQETRYF. DNA for the CDR3: TGTGCCAGCACGGACAGTATTCGTCAAGAGACCCGGTACTTC.

This clonotype was counted at least ten times. The V gene is TRBV5-1, the J gene TRBJ2-1; maybe TRBD1 (5 bases). Germline lookup yields CDR1 SGHRS and CDR2 YFSETQ. The CDR3 contains 12 residues. V was clipped by 2 bases and J by 9 bases, with 9 bases between them. This CDR3 reads CASSFNQGEQFF. CDR3 coding DNA: TGCGCCAGCAGCTTTAACCAGGGTGAGCAGTTCTTC. The whole variable domain, remainder taken from reference TRBV5-1 and TRBJ2-1, is KAGVTQTPRYLIKTRGQQVTLSCSPISGHRSVSWYQQTPGQGLQFLFEYFSETQRNKGNFPGRFSGRQFSNSRSEMNVSTLELGDSALYLCASSFNQGEQFFGPGTRLTVL.

This clonotype has a count of ten or more. V is TRBV3-1 and J is TRBJ1-1, with unresolved D. Per germline, CDR1 LGHDT and CDR2 YNNKEL (reference sequence). This CDR3 region has 15 residues. V lost 1 base, J lost 1 base, and 10 bases lay in between. CDR3 in amino acids: CASSQVPQQNTEAFF. The CDR3 nucleotides are TGTGCCAGCAGCCAAGTCCCACAGCAGAACACTGAAGCTTTCTTT.

V is TRBV19 and J is TRBJ2-7; D remains unclear. Germline lookup yields CDR1 LNHDA and CDR2 SQIVND (reference sequence). Trimming removed 3 bases from V and 0 bases from J, with 9 bases in between. The CDR3 extends over 14 amino acids. In nucleotides, the CDR3 is TGTGCCAGTAGTATTGCGACCGGCTCCTACGAGCAGTACTTC. Its protein is CASSIATGSYEQYF.

This clonotype was observed at least ten times. The J gene is TRBJ1-6, the V gene TRBV7-2; no clear D. CDR3 length equals 13 residues. V was shortened by 5 bases and J by 14 bases, with 16 bases between the two germline ends. Germline CDR1 reads SGHTA; CDR2 reads FQGNSA. The CDR3 DNA is TGTGCCAGCAGCCAAGGTACAGCCACTTCCCTCCACTTT. Translation gives CASSQGTATSLHF.

This clonotype was seen ten or more times. This chain connects TRBV2 to TRBJ2-7; 10 positions match TRBD1. CDR3 length: 14 residues. The V segment lost 5 bases and the J segment 3 bases; nucleotides outside the gene matches: 4. Germline-derived CDR1 and CDR2 are SNHLY and FYNNEI. CDR3 residues: CASSTGQGVYEQYF. For the CDR3, the DNA is TGTGCCAGCAGTACAGGACAGGGGGTCTACGAGCAGTACTTC.

This clonotype appeared a few times. The chain recombines TRBV15 with TRBJ1-1; tentative D call: TRBD1 (5 bases). The V gene lost 0 bases and the J gene lost 1 base, with 12 bases spanning the gap. Germline V gene lookup returns CDR1 LNHNV and CDR2 YYDKDF (reference sequence). The CDR3 covers 16 residues. CDR3 protein: CATSRDGRASNTEAFF. CDR3 coding DNA: TGTGCCACCAGCAGAGACGGCAGGGCATCGAACACTGAAGCTTTCTTT.

The sample holds many counts of this clonotype. This rearrangement joins TRBV12-3 or TRBV12-4 to TRBJ2-3, with a tentative D call TRBD1 (6 bases). Trimming cost V 5 bases and J 1 base, with 19 bases left between them. The CDR3 extends over 17 amino acids. CDR3 DNA: TGTGCCAGCAGTCCTAGACAGGCATCAAAACGCACAGATACGCAGTATTTT. Protein product: CASSPRQASKRTDTQYF.

This clonotype has just a few counts. This rearrangement joins TRBV6-1 to TRBJ2-3, with TRBD2 matching over 10 bases. Germline assignment: CDR1 MNHNS and CDR2 SASEGT. This CDR3 region has 11 residues. V dropped 5 bases and J dropped 14; count of bases not matched to a gene: 4. This CDR3 is CASSRGTSVYF. Written as DNA, the CDR3 is TGTGCCAGCAGTCGCGGGACTAGCGTGTATTTT.

The rearrangement uses TRBV5-1 and TRBJ1-6; D not resolved. Per the germline V gene, CDR1 is SGHRS and CDR2 is YFSETQ. The CDR3 spans 15 residues. With 0 bases removed from V and 9 bases from J, the gap between germline ends came to 13 bases. This CDR3 reads CASSLAAGGSSPLHF. The CDR3 nucleotides read TGCGCCAGCAGCTTGGCCGCAGGCGGGAGTTCACCCCTCCACTTT.

Only a few counts were recorded for this clonotype. This likely comes from a read error, as the CDR3 has no conserved phenylalanine or tryptophan at its end. The CDR3 nucleotides are TGTGCCAGCAGCTTGGACCTGAGGGTGACTGAAGCTTTCTCT. This encodes CASSLDLRVTEAFS. The genes are TRBV5-4 and TRBJ1-1; D gene uncertain. Looked up from germline, CDR1 is SGHNT and CDR2 is YYREEE (reference sequence). This CDR3 comprises 14 residues. The V and J ends lost 0 bases and 5 bases respectively, with 11 bases between them.

This clonotype was recorded many times. This chain uses TRBV5-5 with TRBJ1-2; 12 nucleotides agree with TRBD1. There are 16 residues in the CDR3. Trimming took 1 base from V and 4 from J; bases not matched to a gene: 5. Germline CDR1 reads SGHKS; CDR2 reads YYEKEE (reference sequence). The CDR3 region is CASSLMGTGGSYGYTF. The CDR3 nucleotides are TGTGCCAGCAGCTTGATGGGGACAGGGGGCTCCTATGGCTACACCTTC.

This chain links TRBV6-1 with TRBJ2-2; either TRBD1 or TRBD2 may fit D (6 bases each). The CDR3 contains 17 residues. Germline CDR1 reads MNHNS; CDR2 reads SASEGT. Trimming removed 2 bases at V and 2 bases at J, with 15 bases between. In DNA form, the CDR3 reads TGTGCCAGCAGTGAATTTCTGGGGGGCGTCAACACCGGGGAGCTGTTTTTT. This gives the protein CASSEFLGGVNTGELFF.

This chain joins TRBV30 and TRBJ1-1; D gene uncertain. The CDR3 extends over 13 amino acids. Germline loops: CDR1 GTSNPN, CDR2 SVGIG (reference sequence). The V end lost 1 base, the J end lost 1 base, and 7 bases lay between the germline ends. This CDR3 is CAWSEQRNTEAFF. The CDR3 bases are TGTGCCTGGAGTGAGCAGAGGAACACTGAAGCTTTCTTT.

This clonotype was seen at least ten times. This sequence joins TRBV11-2 and TRBJ1-3; D uncertain. CDR1 and CDR2 from the germline V gene are SGHAT and FQNNGV. There are 14 residues in the CDR3. The V end was cut by 1 base, the J end by 4 bases, with 8 bases between. This chain's CDR3 is CASSLAGRGNTIYF. The CDR3, as DNA: TGTGCCAGCAGCTTAGCCGGCAGGGGAAACACCATATATTTT.

The chain couples TRBV25-1 to TRBJ2-5; perhaps TRBD1 as D (5 bases). The CDR3 covers 13 residues. V was cut by 6 bases and J by 4 bases, with 12 bases left in between. Per the germline V gene, CDR1 is MGHDK and CDR2 is SYGVNS. DNA of the CDR3: TGTGCCAGCAGCCCGAAAACAGGAGAGACCCAGTACTTC. Translating it yields CASSPKTGETQYF.

Ten or more counts support this clonotype. The chain is built from TRBV24-1 and TRBJ1-1; tentative D call: TRBD1 (6 bases). Germline V gene lookup returns CDR1 KGHDR and CDR2 SFDVKD. The germline V and J ends were trimmed by 9 bases and 1 base, with 17 bases remaining between them. This CDR3 is built from 15 residues. Written as DNA, the CDR3 is TGTGCCACCGAGTGGCGGGGGCCAGGGAACACTGAAGCTTTCTTT. It encodes CATEWRGPGNTEAFF.

This clonotype has ten or more counts. The rearrangement joins TRBV18 to TRBJ1-1, with TRBD1 as a possible D gene (5 bases). V was trimmed by 0 bases and J by 8 bases, leaving 7 bases between them. The CDR3 has 12 amino acids. CDR1 is KGHSH and CDR2 is LQKENI in the germline V gene. The CDR3 protein is CASSPPGREAFF. CDR3 in DNA: TGTGCCAGCTCACCACCGGGGCGCGAAGCTTTCTTT.

This sequence joins TRBV11-1 and TRBJ2-7; D not resolved. This CDR3 comprises 12 residues. Germline values: CDR1 SGHAT, CDR2 FQDESV (reference sequence). The germline V and J ends were trimmed by 0 bases and 7 bases, with 7 bases remaining between them. Here the CDR3 reads CASSLASEEQYF. The CDR3 nucleotides read TGTGCCAGCAGCTTAGCTTCAGAGGAGCAGTACTTC.

This clonotype was detected ten times or more. The chain is built from TRBV5-1 and TRBJ1-1, with a weak D call TRBD1 (5 bases). The CDR3 contains 14 residues. Trimming took 4 bases from V and 4 from J, leaving 14 bases between them. The germline CDR1 and CDR2 sequences are SGHRS and YFSETQ. The CDR3: CASSLFTGGTEAFF. CDR3 DNA sequence: TGCGCCAGCAGCCTATTTACAGGTGGCACTGAAGCTTTCTTT.

In the case of this clonotype: A much larger clonotype is one base distant, so this may be a read error. The chain combines TRBV7-6 with TRBJ1-2; no reliable D call. Trimming cost V 1 base and J 8 bases, with 14 bases left between them. The length of the CDR3 is 14 residues. Germline V gene data show CDR1 as SGHVS and CDR2 as FNYEAQ. The CDR3 region has the DNA TGTGCCAGCAGCTTAGATCCGGGCTTCGAGGGCTACACCTTC. The encoded protein is CASSLDPGFEGYTF. The complete variable domain, with remaining parts taken from reference TRBV7-6 and TRBJ1-2, reads GAGVSQSPRYKVTKRGQDVALRCDPISGHVSLYWYRQALGQGPEFLTYFNYEAQQDKSGLPNDRFSAERPEGSISTLTIQRTEQRDSAMYRCASSLDPGFEGYTFGSGTRLTVV.

The chain joins TRBV2 to TRBJ1-2; 11 bases fit TRBD1. The J segment lost 1 base and the V segment lost 4 bases, leaving 8 bases of the junction unmatched. Germline CDR1 is SNHLY and CDR2 is FYNNEI. This CDR3 has 17 residues. CDR3 residues: CASSGGQGGSYNYGYTF. CDR3 in DNA: TGTGCCAGCAGTGGGGGACAGGGGGGGTCCTATAACTATGGCTACACCTTC.

This clonotype turned up a few times. The chain employs TRBV24-1 and TRBJ2-1, with D tentatively TRBD2 (6 bases). The CDR3 runs to 15 residues. V dropped 4 bases and J dropped 4 bases, with 13 bases sitting between them. CDR1 and CDR2 from the germline V gene are KGHDR and SFDVKD. The CDR3 DNA follows: TGTGCCACCAGTGACTACCAAAGCGGGTACAATGAGCAGTTCTTC. It translates to CATSDYQSGYNEQFF.

Ten or more counts support this clonotype. The V gene is TRBV5-1, the J gene TRBJ1-4; unclear D gene. Germline values: CDR1 SGHRS, CDR2 YFSETQ. Trimming left V 5 bases short and J 0 bases short, with 14 bases between. The CDR3 contains 16 residues. The CDR3: CASRPSLATTNEKLFF. The CDR3 DNA is TGCGCCAGCAGACCGTCCCTAGCTACAACTAATGAAAAACTGTTTTTT.

Comments on this clonotype: This may stem from a read error, because a much larger clone lies one nucleotide away. The V gene is TRBV12-3 or TRBV12-4, the J gene TRBJ1-5; perhaps TRBD1 as D (6 bases). V shed 6 bases and J shed 7 bases, with 10 bases lying between them. The CDR3 has 12 amino acids. CDR3 coding DNA: TGTGCCAGCAGGAGGGGGAAGCAGCCCCAGCATTTT. This gives the protein CASRRGKQPQHF.

The chain has TRBV5-1 and TRBJ2-2; 7 bases line up with TRBD1. The V and J ends lost 6 bases and 3 bases, in that order; junction bases with no gene match: 11. The CDR3 runs to 16 residues. The germline V gene encodes CDR1 SGHRS and CDR2 YFSETQ. CDR3: CASKRPGTGDTGELFF. CDR3 sequence (DNA): TGCGCCAGCAAACGGCCCGGAACAGGGGACACCGGGGAGCTGTTTTTT.